The 4 T cell receptor beta chains reported below all come from one sample, sequenced in a study of metastatic and nonmetastatic thyroid tumors. No treatment of any kind had been given to any patient before thyroid surgery. MiXCR was used by TCRdb to re-call the PCR reads. The sample lists around 17,000 clones, 28% occurring once. The sample comprised tumor tissue. These receptors originate from a female donor with papillary thyroid cancer or a benign thyroid nodule (not recorded which). Some clones in this sample may be carry-over from other donors' samples.

This chain connects TRBV20-1 to TRBJ1-2; possible D gene TRBD1, 5 bases. V was cut by 5 bases and J by 2 bases, with 18 bases left in between. The CDR3 sequence is 15 residues long. In germline, CDR1 is DFQATT, CDR2 SNEGSKA (reference sequence). CDR3 loop: CSADPPGRRNYGYTF. The CDR3 nucleotides read TGCAGTGCTGATCCACCGGGACGGAGGAACTATGGCTACACCTTC.

This clone was seen more than once but under ten times. The CDR3 bases are TGTGCCAGCAGCCTCGAACTGAACACTGAAGCTTTCTTT. This codes for CASSLELNTEAFF. This chain joins TRBV7-3 and TRBJ1-1; D uncertain. The V end lost 5 bases, the J end lost 0 bases, and 7 bases lay between the germline ends. The CDR3 sequence is 13 residues long. Per the germline V gene, CDR1 is SGHTA and CDR2 is FQGTGA.

This clone was observed once. This sample includes further DNA sequences coding for the same CDR3. The chain combines TRBV9 with TRBJ2-2; D ambiguous. V lost 0 bases and J 4 bases, leaving 4 bases between the germline ends. CDR3 length: 13 amino acids. The germline CDR1 and CDR2 sequences are SGDLS and YYNGEE. The CDR3 DNA follows: TGTGCCAGCAGCGTAGACCTCACCGGGGAGCTGTTTTTT. Translation gives CASSVDLTGELFF. Full variable domain (outside the CDR3, taken from reference TRBV9 and TRBJ2-2): DSGVTQTPKHLITATGQRVTLRCSPRSGDLSVYWYQQSLDQGLQFLIQYYNGEERAKGNILERFSAQQFPDLHSELNLSSLELGDSALYFCASSVDLTGELFFGEGSRLTVL.

J is TRBJ2-7 and V is TRBV5-8, with TRBD1 as a possible D gene (6 bases). CDR3 length: 15 amino acids. V shed 2 bases and J shed 1 base, with 13 bases lying between them. Germline CDR1 SGHTS, CDR2 YDEGEE. The CDR3 DNA sequence: TGTGCCAGCAGCTTCCACAGGGTCCATTCCTACGAGCAGTACTTC. Protein: CASSFHRVHSYEQYF.